This record covers a single T cell receptor (beta chain). Its antigen remains unknown. The germline V gene has CDR1 MNHEY and CDR2 SMNVEV (reference sequence). V was clipped by 6 bases and J by 2 bases, with 11 bases between them. The CDR3 has 13 residues. The source of the sample is a study of shared clonotypes between healthy human individuals. Study details: Donors had three CD4 naive, three CD4 memory, two CD8 naive and one CD8 memory plate apiece. Notes on the study in general: The expectation was that sequencing depth would affect clonotype sharing among donors. For naive CD4 cells, roughly 5% of clonotypes were shared across a few donors.

CD45RO negativity and positive selection for CCR7 defined naive CD8 cells, a population that excluded terminally differentiated effector memory CD45RA+ cells. Some clones are missing from TCRdb's copy, which holds only in-frame ones; the method was immunoSEQ multiplex PCR. The sample records over 2,000,000 clones, around 95% being singletons. The chain links TRBV27 to TRBJ2-7; D remains unclear. This receptor was identified in a man in his late teens or twenties in good health. Some clones in this sample may be carry-over from other donors' samples. Specimen: naive CD8+ T cells from PBMCs. The CDR3 DNA reads TGTGCCAGCAGGCCCCCCGCAGCCTACGAGCAGTACTTC. It encodes CASRPPAAYEQYF.